This T cell receptor (beta chain) was retrieved from a study of spatial heterogeneity in lung cancer. In the study overall: Each time, sequencing found more beta-chain sequences than alpha-chain sequences. Findings of the study overall: Expanded tumor TCRs that were ubiquitous appeared in blood more at resection than follow-up.

A unique molecular identifier was attached to every TCR cDNA molecule. One entry per CDR3 protein, called by TCRdb with MiXCR from the 5' RACE reads. The table shows tens of thousands of distinct CDR3 sequences, with 6.9% occurring only once. CDR1 is MNHNY and CDR2 is SVGAGI in the germline V gene (reference sequence). V lost 3 bases to trimming and J lost 6 bases, with 18 bases between them. This CDR3 comprises 16 residues. Time point indicated: sample taken at primary tumor resection. Unsorted samples of tumor, nontumor lung or frozen PBMC had their whole RNA sequenced. The donors, fewer than 90 patients with untreated early-stage non-small cell lung cancer, provided the samples. This clonotype was seen ten or more times. Its antigen remains unidentified.

The sequencing here drew on PBMCs, taken at surgery. This TCR was recovered from a male donor with early-stage non-small cell lung cancer. The V call is TRBV6-6, the J call TRBJ1-5; perhaps TRBD1 as D (6 bases). In nucleotides, the CDR3 is TGTGCCAGCAGTTATTCTACTGGGGCAGGGGTTCAGCCCCAGCATTTT. This codes for CASSYSTGAGVQPQHF.